The clone carrying this TCR beta chain has only a few counts. With iRepertoire HTBI primers and Arm-PCR of CDR3 regions, TCR beta libraries were built. TCRdb re-analysed the multiplex PCR reads in MiXCR, keeping a single row per CDR3 protein. The sample records approximately 470,000 distinct CDR3 sequences, 15% to 20% being singletons. The entry originates in a study of regulatory T cells in long-lasting Graves disease. Documented time point: newly diagnosed GD, antithyroid drugs for less than 3 months. Generation of the TCR library employed RNA extracted from PBMCs. The data were also submitted as part of a second study, on T cells in Graves' hyperthyroidism and ophthalmopathy. That publication notes: TCR CDR3 underwent first-round RT-PCR with the HTBI primer set.

This sequence originates from a man aged 35-49 years with Graves disease. This sample comprised peripheral blood mononuclear cells (PBMCs), obtained at new diagnosis, from a patient treated with antithyroid drugs.

CDR3 coding DNA: TGTGCCAGCAGAATTTGGAAGAATGGCTACACCTTC. Amino acid sequence: CASRIWKNGYTF. V is TRBV28 and J is TRBJ1-2; no definite D call. This CDR3 is built from 12 residues. The germline gives CDR1 MDHEN, CDR2 SYDVKM. Trimming pared 6 bases from V and 6 bases from J, leaving 11 bases between.